This entry features one T cell receptor (beta chain) sequence. As yet, its antigen is unknown. This record comes from a study of a mutant IDH1 vaccine in newly diagnosed glioma. Study-level results: Pseudoprogression appeared independent of alterations in top peripheral clonotypes.

Time point in this sample: week 35, safety follow-up. Topical imiquimod accompanied each vaccine dose, which consisted of 300 ug of mutant IDH1 20-mer peptide. The CDR3 has 16 amino acids. The assay was immunoSEQ multiplex PCR, and TCRdb's table has in-frame clones only and misses some. Altogether about 54,000 clones are present, roughly nine tenths being singletons, with the ten largest covering over 1.5%. The chain employs TRBV1 and TRBJ1-5. TRBV1 is a documented pseudogene. The TCR originated in a man aged 40-49 years with glioma. The sequencing here drew on PBMCs, taken from a glioma patient whose treatment included an IDH1 peptide vaccine. Written as DNA, the CDR3 is TGCACCAGCAGCCAAGATCTAGGGGGGCCGGTTCAGCCCCAGCATTTT. Protein product: CTSSQDLGGPVQPQHF.